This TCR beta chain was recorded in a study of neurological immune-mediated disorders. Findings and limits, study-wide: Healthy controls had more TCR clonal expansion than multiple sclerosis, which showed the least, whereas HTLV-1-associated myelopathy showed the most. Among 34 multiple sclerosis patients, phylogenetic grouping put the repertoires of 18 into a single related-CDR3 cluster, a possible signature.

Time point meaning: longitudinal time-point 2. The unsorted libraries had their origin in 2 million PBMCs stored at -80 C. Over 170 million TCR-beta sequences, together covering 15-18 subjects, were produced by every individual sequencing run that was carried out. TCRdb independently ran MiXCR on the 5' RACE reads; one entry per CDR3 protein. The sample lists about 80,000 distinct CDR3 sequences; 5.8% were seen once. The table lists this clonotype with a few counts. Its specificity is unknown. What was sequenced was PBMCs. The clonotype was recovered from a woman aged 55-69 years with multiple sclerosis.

The CDR3 loop reads CASSYSRNEQFF. DNA of the CDR3: TGTGCCAGCAGTTACTCTCGAAATGAGCAGTTCTTC. The chain recombines TRBV6-5 with TRBJ2-1, with D unresolved. The V and J ends lost 0 bases and 7 bases respectively, with 4 bases between them. Germline V gene data show CDR1 as MNHEY and CDR2 as SVGAGI. The CDR3 contains 12 residues.